Listed below are T cell receptor beta chains from one sample, sequenced in a study of blood T cell repertoires in COVID-19. Method: immunoSEQ multiplex PCR; TCRdb's copy keeps in-frame clones and lacks some. The sample includes fewer than 250,000 clones, approximately 83% of them seen just once. Material for sequencing was peripheral blood. The receptors here all came from a human donor in a cohort sampled during active COVID-19. Each CDR3 is given with its conserved first and last residue. The D gene is left open where the match is weak. The size entry is marked missing in some rows and otherwise reads once, few, many or a size class.

J: TRBJ1-6
D: TRBD1
size: -
V: TRBV3-1/TRBV3-2
DNA: TGTGCCAGCAGCCAGACCGGGACAGGGGACGATTCACCCCTCCACTTT
CDR3: CASSQTGTGDDSPLHF

J: TRBJ1-1
D: -
size: many
V: TRBV7-6
DNA: TGTGCCAGCAACCTGACTCCGGGGGGGGATGAAGCTTTCTTT
CDR3: CASNLTPGGDEAFF

J: TRBJ2-7
D: TRBD1
size: -
V: TRBV29-1
DNA: TGCAGCGTGGGACAGTCAAGGGAGCAGTACTTC
CDR3: CSVGQSREQYF

J: TRBJ1-1
D: -
size: -
V: TRBV28
DNA: TGTGCCAGCAGTTTATACGAGGGGGTGGGCACTGAAGCTTTCTTT
CDR3: CASSLYEGVGTEAFF

J: TRBJ1-3
D: -
size: -
V: TRBV6-6
DNA: TGTGCCAGCAGTCTGGACACCGGAAACACCATATATTTT
CDR3: CASSLDTGNTIYF

J: TRBJ2-7
D: TRBD1
size: -
V: TRBV18
DNA: TGTGCCAGCTCACCGGGACAGGATAGAGAGCAGTACTTC
CDR3: CASSPGQDREQYF

J: TRBJ1-3
D: -
size: -
V: TRBV2
DNA: TGTGCCAGCACCATCGACAGGAGCTCTGGAAACACCATATATTTT
CDR3: CASTIDRSSGNTIYF

J: TRBJ2-1
D: TRBD2
size: -
V: TRBV11-2
DNA: TGTGCCAGCAGTCACGGGACTAGCGGGATCAATGAGCAGTTCTTC
CDR3: CASSHGTSGINEQFF

J: TRBJ1-5
D: -
size: many
V: TRBV19
DNA: TGTGCCAGTAGTCTCGGGGGGGCAGGCGCCAATCAGCCCCAGCATTTT
CDR3: CASSLGGAGANQPQHF

J: TRBJ2-5
D: -
size: -
V: TRBV28
DNA: TGTGCCAGCAGTGGAGGGGTAGAGACCCAGTACTTC
CDR3: CASSGGVETQYF

J: TRBJ1-2
D: -
size: -
V: TRBV19
DNA: TGTGCCAGTAACCCAGGGGCCAGGGACTATGGCTACACCTTC
CDR3: CASNPGARDYGYTF

J: TRBJ2-1
D: TRBD1
size: -
V: TRBV29-1
DNA: TGCAGCGTTGAATTCGGAGGGACAGGGATTAATGAGCAGTTCTTC
CDR3: CSVEFGGTGINEQFF

J: TRBJ1-2
D: -
size: -
V: TRBV18
DNA: TGTGCCAGCTCACCATTGGGGCAGGGCGGTGATGGCTACACCTTC
CDR3: CASSPLGQGGDGYTF

J: TRBJ2-3
D: TRBD2
size: few
V: TRBV5-5
DNA: TGTGCCAGCAGCCTCTGGGCGGGAGTATCGGCAGATACGCAGTATTTT
CDR3: CASSLWAGVSADTQYF

J: TRBJ2-5
D: TRBD1
size: -
V: TRBV6-1
DNA: TGTGCCAGCAGTGAACCAGGGGGACAAGAGACCCAGTACTTC
CDR3: CASSEPGGQETQYF

J: TRBJ2-1
D: -
size: -
V: TRBV12-3/TRBV12-4
DNA: TGTGCCAGCAGTCCGACGGGTTACAATGAGCAGTTCTTC
CDR3: CASSPTGYNEQFF

J: TRBJ2-3
D: -
size: -
V: TRBV9
DNA: TGTGCCAGCAGCGTAGGTAATAGCCAAGATACGCAGTATTTT
CDR3: CASSVGNSQDTQYF

J: TRBJ2-7
D: TRBD1
size: -
V: TRBV10-1
DNA: TGCGCCAGCAGTCTGGACAGGGTCTCCTACGAGCAGTACTTC
CDR3: CASSLDRVSYEQYF

J: TRBJ1-1
D: -
size: once
V: TRBV25-1
DNA: TGTGCCAGCAGTGAAGGGGGGGCCGACACTGAAGCTTTCTTT
CDR3: CASSEGGADTEAFF

J: TRBJ2-1
D: -
size: -
V: TRBV4-1
DNA: TGCGCCAGCAGCCAGCCGCAACCTAGCGAAGAGCAGTTCTTC
CDR3: CASSQPQPSEEQFF

J: TRBJ2-5
D: TRBD2
size: -
V: TRBV9
DNA: TGTGCCAGCAGCGTAGACGCCGGGAGGGCGGAGACCCAGTACTTC
CDR3: CASSVDAGRAETQYF

J: TRBJ2-5
D: TRBD2
size: -
V: TRBV5-4
DNA: TGTGCCAGCAGCCCTCGGGGTAGCGGGGTGGGGGAGACCCAGTACTTC
CDR3: CASSPRGSGVGETQYF

J: TRBJ1-1
D: -
size: -
V: TRBV27
DNA: TGTGCCAGCAGCAGGGGTTCCTTCACTGAAGCTTTCTTT
CDR3: CASSRGSFTEAFF

J: TRBJ2-2
D: -
size: once
V: TRBV30
DNA: TGTGCCTGGACCCAGAACACCGGGGAGCTGTTTTTT
CDR3: CAWTQNTGELFF

J: TRBJ1-4
D: -
size: once
V: TRBV7-9
DNA: TGTGCCAGCAGCCCGCAGGGTGAGTTGGGTGAAAAACTGTTTTTT
CDR3: CASSPQGELGEKLFF

J: TRBJ2-7
D: -
size: -
V: TRBV3-1/TRBV3-2
DNA: TGTGCCAGCAGCCGGACAGACATAGCGGGCTACGAGCAGTACTTC
CDR3: CASSRTDIAGYEQYF

J: TRBJ2-7
D: -
size: -
V: TRBV10-3
DNA: TGTGCCATCAGTGAGTCGACAGGAAACTACGAGCAGTACTTC
CDR3: CAISESTGNYEQYF

J: TRBJ2-1
D: -
size: -
V: TRBV18
DNA: TGTGCCAGCTCACCATCTGCAGGGCCTACCTACAATGAGCAGTTCTTC
CDR3: CASSPSAGPTYNEQFF

J: TRBJ2-3
D: TRBD2
size: -
V: TRBV7-6
DNA: TGTGCCAGCAGCGGACGGATGGGCGGGAGGGCAGATACGCAGTATTTT
CDR3: CASSGRMGGRADTQYF

J: TRBJ2-7
D: -
size: -
V: TRBV10-2
DNA: TGCGCCAGCAGTGAGTCGATCCAGGGGCGCGAGCAGTACTTC
CDR3: CASSESIQGREQYF

J: TRBJ2-1
D: -
size: -
V: TRBV28
DNA: TGTGCCAGCGCGGGGTGGGGGAAAAGGGCCTACAATGAGCAGTTCTTC
CDR3: CASAGWGKRAYNEQFF

J: TRBJ2-7
D: -
size: -
V: TRBV6-1
DNA: TGTGCCAGCAGTGAAACCGGGACAGAGCAGTACTTC
CDR3: CASSETGTEQYF

J: TRBJ2-5
D: TRBD1
size: -
V: TRBV3-1/TRBV3-2
DNA: TGTGCCAGCAGCCGCCGGACAGGGAGTAGGGAAGAGACCCAGTACTTC
CDR3: CASSRRTGSREETQYF

J: TRBJ2-1
D: TRBD2
size: few
V: TRBV18
DNA: TGTGCCAGCTCACTGAGACTAGCGGGAGTTGACGACAATGAGCAGTTCTTC
CDR3: CASSLRLAGVDDNEQFF

J: TRBJ2-7
D: TRBD2
size: many
V: TRBV5-6
DNA: TGTGCCAGCAGCTTAGGACTAGCTCGTAGTGGAGAGCAGTACTTC
CDR3: CASSLGLARSGEQYF

J: TRBJ1-4
D: TRBD1
size: -
V: TRBV6-5
DNA: TGTGCCAGCAGCGGGACAGGGGAGCAAAAACTGTTTTTT
CDR3: CASSGTGEQKLFF

J: TRBJ2-2
D: -
size: -
V: TRBV10-3
DNA: TGTGCCATCAGTAATGCGGGTGACACCGGGGAGCTGTTTTTT
CDR3: CAISNAGDTGELFF

J: TRBJ1-1
D: TRBD1
size: -
V: TRBV10-3
DNA: TGTGCCATCAGTGAGCAGGGGGCTGAAGCTTTCTTT
CDR3: CAISEQGAEAFF

J: TRBJ2-7
D: TRBD1
size: -
V: TRBV30
DNA: TGTGCCTGGGTGACAGGGGGATCCGGCGAGCAGTACTTC
CDR3: CAWVTGGSGEQYF

J: TRBJ1-2
D: TRBD1
size: -
V: TRBV30
DNA: TGTGCCTGGGACCCCAACAGGGGGCTAGGTGGCTACACCTTC
CDR3: CAWDPNRGLGGYTF

J: TRBJ1-5
D: -
size: -
V: TRBV5-5
DNA: TGTGCCAGCTCTGCTAACACAGGGAACAATCAGCCCCAGCATTTT
CDR3: CASSANTGNNQPQHF

J: TRBJ2-1
D: -
size: -
V: TRBV6-4
DNA: TGTGCCAGCAGTGACTCGGTACGAGGGAGTAGTGAGCAGTTCTTC
CDR3: CASSDSVRGSSEQFF

J: TRBJ2-2
D: TRBD2
size: few
V: TRBV2
DNA: TGTGCCAGCAGTCGGATTCGAGTAAGCGGGATGGGCACCGGGGAGCTGTTTTTT
CDR3: CASSRIRVSGMGTGELFF

J: TRBJ1-5
D: TRBD1
size: -
V: TRBV7-2
DNA: TGTGCCAGCAGCCGGGACAGGGAGCCTCAGCCCCAGCATTTT
CDR3: CASSRDREPQPQHF

J: TRBJ2-3
D: -
size: -
V: TRBV3-1/TRBV3-2
DNA: TGTGCCAGCAGCCTGTCGGGAGCGAGCACAGATACGCAGTATTTT
CDR3: CASSLSGASTDTQYF

J: TRBJ2-7
D: TRBD1
size: -
V: TRBV6-5
DNA: TGTGCCTTAAAGGGACAGGGGGACACCTACGAGCAGTACTTC
CDR3: CALKGQGDTYEQYF

J: TRBJ2-3
D: TRBD2
size: -
V: TRBV10-1
DNA: TGCGCCAGCAGTGAGTCGACGGCTAGCGGTACAGATACGCAGTATTTT
CDR3: CASSESTASGTDTQYF

J: TRBJ2-3
D: -
size: -
V: TRBV24-1
DNA: TGTGCCACCAGTGACCGAAAGCACGGTACGCAGTATTTT
CDR3: CATSDRKHGTQYF

J: TRBJ1-2
D: TRBD1
size: -
V: TRBV19
DNA: TGTGCCAGTATTCCCCGGGACTTTAAAGGGGGCGGCTACACCTTC
CDR3: CASIPRDFKGGGYTF

J: TRBJ1-2
D: -
size: -
V: TRBV6-5
DNA: TGTGCCAGCAGTTACTCGCTCGCAGGGTTTGGCTACACCTTC
CDR3: CASSYSLAGFGYTF